The entry below gives a single TCR beta chain sequence along with its context. Antigen: not known. This PCR relied on a set of 60 Vbeta primers and 13 Jbeta primers. Repertoires were generated with immunoSEQ multiplex PCR, while TCRdb's copy carries only in-frame clones and drops some. The sample contains some 150,000 clones, approximately 79% of which appear only once. The V gene's germline CDR1 is LNHDA and CDR2 SQIVND (reference sequence). Trimming shortened V by 3 bases and J by 5 bases, and 19 bases separated the two germline ends. The CDR3 consists of 16 residues. This entry is derived from a study of cytomegalovirus exposure and HLA in healthy donors. Study observations and caveats: Analyses of presence/absence relied on an assumption of roughly uniform sequencing depth across donors. CMV antigen specificity of three CMV-associated chains was confirmed in vitro. Later on, an analysis found that several of the most significant clusters appeared to be linked to common viral pathogens, which included parvovirus B19. In a later analysis, across HLA loci, associated TCR counts were highest for DRB1, lowest for HLA-C.

The sequence was obtained from a middle-aged man in good health and CMV-seropositive. This chain uses TRBV19 with TRBJ1-1; possibly TRBD1 for D (6 bases). Sequencing was performed on PBMCs. The CDR3 DNA sequence: TGTGCCAGTAGTATGCGTCAGGGGAACTTTCGAACTGAAGCTTTCTTT. Translated: CASSMRQGNFRTEAFF.